The 19 T cell receptor beta chains in this list originate from one sample, sequenced in a study of Graves' ophthalmopathy and Graves' hyperthyroidism. RNA transcripts provided the template for amplifying TCR beta CDR3 regions. An initial RT-PCR round employing HTBI primers preceded a second-round multiplex PCR. TCRdb used MiXCR to reprocess the multiplex PCR reads, holding one entry per CDR3 protein. Of 500,000 to 800,000 distinct CDR3 sequences listed, about 38% are singletons. The specimen was peripheral blood. These receptors were obtained from an adult man with Graves' ophthalmopathy.

This clonotype was observed at least ten times. The gene calls are TRBV7-8 and TRBJ2-5; D may be TRBD1 (5 bases). V lost 5 bases to trimming and J lost 5 bases, with 15 bases between them. The CDR3 runs 14 residues. CDR1 SGHVS and CDR2 FQNEAQ come from the germline V gene. CDR3 sequence reads: CASSPRSGMETQYF. The DNA for the CDR3 is TGTGCCAGCAGCCCCAGATCAGGGATGGAGACCCAGTACTTC.

This clonotype has a count of ten or more. The chain carries TRBV19 and TRBJ1-1, with TRBD1 as a possible D gene (5 bases). Germline V gene sequence: CDR1 LNHDA, CDR2 SQIVND (reference sequence). The V gene lost 4 bases and the J gene lost 4 bases, with 16 bases spanning the gap. CDR3 length equals 15 residues. The CDR3 spells CASSTTVGAGTEAFF. CDR3 nucleotides: TGTGCCAGTAGTACCACGGTTGGGGCGGGCACTGAAGCTTTCTTT.

The genes are TRBV10-3 and TRBJ2-6, with D perhaps TRBD1 (6 bases). The germline V gene has CDR1 ENHRY and CDR2 SYGVKD. There are 16 residues in the CDR3. The germline V and J ends were trimmed by 3 bases and 3 bases, with 12 bases remaining between them. CDR3 protein: CAISDTGLYGANVLTF. CDR3 sequence (DNA): TGTGCCATCAGTGACACAGGGCTCTATGGGGCCAACGTCCTGACTTTC.

This clonotype was detected many times. The genes are TRBV10-3 and TRBJ1-2; unclear D gene. CDR3 length: 11 amino acids. V dropped 3 bases and J dropped 4 bases, with 3 bases sitting between them. CDR1 and CDR2 from the germline V gene are ENHRY and SYGVKD. In nucleotides, the CDR3 is TGTGCCATCAGTGACAGCTATGGCTACACCTTC. It specifies CAISDSYGYTF.

As for this clonotype: A junction end diverges from the germline sequence, so it may reflect a read error. The rearrangement uses TRBV15 and TRBJ1-3, with unresolved D. The CDR3 sequence is 14 residues long. The V gene's germline CDR1 is LNHNV and CDR2 YYDKDF (reference sequence). This CDR3 is CATSSDGIGSTIYF. The CDR3 coding sequence is TGTGCCACCAGCAGTGATGGGATTGGAAGCACCATATATTTT.

This rearrangement joins TRBV7-2 to TRBJ2-5; 7 bases line up with TRBD1. With 8 bases clipped from V and 5 bases from J, the junction kept 8 bases outside the gene matches. Germline lookup yields CDR1 SGHTA and CDR2 FQGNSA. The CDR3 contains 13 residues. CDR3 DNA: TGTGCCAGCGGGAAGACAGGGCCGGAGACCCAGTACTTC. Protein product: CASGKTGPETQYF.

This clonotype has at least ten counts. This chain uses TRBV5-8 with TRBJ2-6; the D is unclear. V dropped 4 bases and J dropped 0 bases, with 8 bases sitting between them. Germline CDR1 and CDR2: SGHTS and YDEGEE. The CDR3 contains 15 residues. The chain's CDR3 is CASSKVGSGANVLTF. Here the CDR3 DNA reads TGTGCCAGCAGCAAAGTGGGCTCTGGGGCCAACGTCCTGACTTTC. Full variable domain (missing parts from reference TRBV5-8 and TRBJ2-6): EAGVTQSPTHLIKTRGQQATLRCSPISGHTSVYWYQQALGLGLQFLLWYDEGEERNRGNFPPRFSGRQFPNYSSELNVNALELEDSALYLCASSKVGSGANVLTFGAGSRLTVL.

This clonotype has ten or more counts. This chain links TRBV7-9 with TRBJ1-1; 7 positions match TRBD1. Trimming took 5 bases from V and 4 from J; bases not matched to a gene: 7. The CDR3 covers 14 residues. The germline CDR1 and CDR2 sequences are SEHNR and FQNEAQ (reference sequence). For the CDR3, the DNA is TGTGCCAGCAGCCAACGACAGGGAAGCACTGAAGCTTTCTTT. It encodes CASSQRQGSTEAFF.

At least ten counts were recorded for this clonotype. The chain has TRBV9 and TRBJ2-7; 8 bases are a match to TRBD1. Trimming removed 0 bases from V and 3 bases from J; junction bases left unmatched: 8. Germline V gene lookup returns CDR1 SGDLS and CDR2 YYNGEE. CDR3 length: 16 amino acids. The CDR3 region is CASSVGQGAPFYEQYF. CDR3 bases: TGTGCCAGCAGCGTAGGTCAGGGGGCCCCCTTCTACGAGCAGTACTTC.

On this clonotype: A much bigger clone sits one base away, suggesting this may be a read error. This CDR3 fails to terminate in the conserved phenylalanine or tryptophan, so it likely reflects a read error. The J gene is TRBJ2-7, the V gene TRBV20-1; D may be TRBD1 (6 bases). The V end was cut by 5 bases, the J end by 0 bases, with 11 bases between. Germline CDR1 is DFQATT and CDR2 is SNEGSKA (reference sequence). The CDR3 contains 13 residues. CDR3 sequence (DNA): TGCAGTGCTTCAGGGGTCGTCTCCTACGAGCAGTACCTC. It is translated as CSASGVVSYEQYL.

This sequence joins TRBV9 and TRBJ2-3, with 7 bases identical to TRBD1. Germline V lookup: CDR1 SGDLS, CDR2 YYNGEE. This CDR3 region has 15 residues. V shed 3 bases and J 2 bases; nucleotides not matched to a gene: 6. CDR3: CASSAQGYFTDTQYF. Written as DNA, the CDR3 is TGTGCCAGCAGCGCACAGGGGTACTTCACAGATACGCAGTATTTT. The whole variable domain, filled in from reference TRBV9 and TRBJ2-3, reads DSGVTQTPKHLITATGQRVTLRCSPRSGDLSVYWYQQSLDQGLQFLIQYYNGEERAKGNILERFSAQQFPDLHSELNLSSLELGDSALYFCASSAQGYFTDTQYFGPGTRLTVL.

This clonotype was observed many times. This sequence joins TRBV5-8 and TRBJ1-2; D gene ambiguous. Per germline, CDR1 SGHTS and CDR2 YDEGEE. Deletions cut 0 bases from V and 6 bases from J, with 12 bases between. This CDR3 has 14 residues. The CDR3 loop reads CASSLDLLTDGYTF. Written as DNA, the CDR3 is TGTGCCAGCAGCTTGGACTTGTTGACGGATGGCTACACCTTC.

This clonotype was recorded once. CDR3: CAISAGWGPGMNTEAFF. For the CDR3, the DNA is TGTGCCATCAGTGCTGGATGGGGGCCTGGGATGAACACTGAAGCTTTCTTT. This chain connects TRBV10-3 to TRBJ1-1; TRBD1 is a possible D gene (6 bases). V gave up 4 bases and J gave up 0 bases, with 18 bases separating them. CDR3 length equals 17 residues. Per the germline V gene, CDR1 is ENHRY and CDR2 is SYGVKD.

This clonotype was observed at least ten times. The chain employs TRBV9 and TRBJ1-3; D is ambiguous. Looked up from germline, CDR1 is SGDLS and CDR2 is YYNGEE. There are 14 residues in the CDR3. V gave up 2 bases and J gave up 0 bases, with 6 bases separating them. As DNA, the CDR3 is TGTGCCAGCAGCGTTCAGACCTCTGGAAACACCATATATTTT. Translation: CASSVQTSGNTIYF.

This clonotype was detected ten times or more. This sequence joins TRBV7-9 and TRBJ1-2; D is perhaps TRBD1 (5 bases). V was clipped by 5 bases and J by 3 bases, with 19 bases between them. Germline CDR1 is SEHNR and CDR2 is FQNEAQ (reference sequence). This CDR3 has 16 amino acids. DNA for the CDR3: TGTGCCAGCAGCCCGAATTACGGGACGGAATACTATGGCTACACCTTC. It translates to CASSPNYGTEYYGYTF.

At least ten counts were recorded for this clonotype. The chain has TRBV7-3 and TRBJ2-5; no reliable D call. This CDR3 spans 14 amino acids. V lost 1 base to trimming and J lost 4 bases, with 10 bases between them. Germline CDR1 SGHTA, CDR2 FQGTGA. The DNA for the CDR3 is TGTGCCAGCAGCTTAAATGGCGAATTAGAGACCCAGTACTTC. This codes for CASSLNGELETQYF.

This clonotype was seen many times. This chain joins TRBV7-9 and TRBJ1-2; TRBD1 might be the D (5 bases). Trimming removed 2 bases from V and 6 bases from J, with 10 bases in between. Germline loops: CDR1 SEHNR, CDR2 FQNEAQ (reference sequence). The CDR3 runs to 13 residues. DNA of the CDR3: TGTGCCAGCAGCTTAATTTCGGGGGATGGCTACACCTTC. Translating gives CASSLISGDGYTF.

This clonotype has at least ten counts. The rearrangement links TRBV29-1 to TRBJ2-2; no clear D gene. The CDR3 loop spans 11 amino acids. Germline V CDR1 and CDR2: SQVTM, ANQGSEA. Trimming took 0 bases from V and 7 from J, leaving 3 bases between them. The chain's CDR3 is CSVEDLGELFF. The CDR3 DNA is TGCAGCGTTGAAGATCTCGGGGAGCTGTTTTTT.

Ten or more counts support this clonotype. The J gene is TRBJ2-5, the V gene TRBV29-1; 14 bases align to TRBD2. Germline CDR1 is SQVTM and CDR2 is ANQGSEA. V shed 4 bases and J 3 bases; nucleotides not matched to a gene: 4. This CDR3 spans 15 amino acids. The CDR3 here is CSVAMTSGGEETQYF. The CDR3 DNA is TGCAGCGTTGCGATGACTAGCGGGGGGGAAGAGACCCAGTACTTC.